Below are 16 T cell receptor beta chains sequenced from a single sample in a study of blood T cell repertoires in COVID-19. Method: immunoSEQ multiplex PCR; TCRdb's copy keeps in-frame clones and lacks some. The sample lists approximately 400,000 clones, roughly 90% occurring once. The source material was peripheral blood. The receptor source for this set is a man aged 40-50 years with acute or convalescent COVID-19.

The V and J genes are TRBV10-3 and TRBJ2-7; D may be TRBD1 (6 bases). The V end lost 6 bases, the J end lost 1 base, and 13 bases lay between the germline ends. CDR1 and CDR2 (germline): ENHRY, SYGVKD. There are 14 residues in the CDR3. CDR3 in DNA: TGTGCCATCAGGCAGACAGGTGCTTCCTACGAGCAGTACTTC. Encoded protein: CAIRQTGASYEQYF.

The chain couples TRBV4-1 to TRBJ2-2, with D perhaps TRBD1 (6 bases). V gave up 5 bases and J gave up 7 bases, with 20 bases separating them. This CDR3 comprises 16 residues. The V gene's germline CDR1 is MGHRA and CDR2 YSYEKL. Written as DNA, the CDR3 is TGCGCCAGCAGCTACAGGGCTTGGCCTCCCGGCGGGGAGCTGTTTTTT. Translation: CASSYRAWPPGGELFF.

V usage is TRBV19 and J usage is TRBJ1-2, with a possible D match to TRBD1 (6 bases). The V end lost 3 bases, the J end lost 7 bases, and 18 bases lay between the germline ends. Germline CDR1 LNHDA, CDR2 SQIVND (reference sequence). This CDR3 is built from 15 residues. CDR3 protein: CASSMRPGDGSGYTF. DNA of the CDR3: TGTGCCAGTAGTATGAGACCAGGGGATGGCAGTGGCTACACCTTC. The whole variable domain, filled in from reference TRBV19 and TRBJ1-2, reads DGGITQSPKYLFRKEGQNVTLSCEQNLNHDAMYWYRQDPGQGLRLIYYSQIVNDFQKGDIAEGYSVSREKKESFPLTVTSAQKNPTAFYLCASSMRPGDGSGYTFGSGTRLTVV.

V gene TRBV2 combines with J gene TRBJ1-1; tentatively, D is TRBD1 (6 bases). From germline, CDR1 is SNHLY and CDR2 FYNNEI. Trimming left V 2 bases short and J 4 bases short, with 14 bases between. The CDR3 covers 15 residues. CDR3: CASSEWGGRGTEAFF. CDR3 nucleotide sequence: TGTGCCAGCAGTGAATGGGGGGGGCGCGGCACTGAAGCTTTCTTT. The variable domain in full, completed from reference TRBV2 and TRBJ1-1, reads EPEVTQTPSHQVTQMGQEVILRCVPISNHLYFYWYRQILGQKVEFLVSFYNNEISEKSEIFDDQFSVERPDGSNFTLKIRSTKLEDSAMYFCASSEWGGRGTEAFFGQGTRLTVV.

This clone came up once. The chain links TRBV4-3 to TRBJ1-5, with D tentatively TRBD1 (6 bases). CDR3 length equals 16 residues. Trimming cost V 0 bases and J 5 bases, with 14 bases left between them. Germline CDR1 is LGHNA and CDR2 is YSLEER. The CDR3 region is CASSQEYTGIDQPQHF. CDR3 nucleotide sequence: TGCGCCAGCAGCCAAGAGTATACAGGGATCGATCAGCCCCAGCATTTT.

This chain uses TRBV5-1 with TRBJ2-1, with 8 bases lining up with TRBD2. This CDR3 region has 16 residues. After removal of 0 bases from V and 2 bases from J, the junction contained 4 bases not matched to a gene. CDR1 is SGHRS, CDR2 YFSETQ, per germline. The CDR3 here is CASSLAGGLAYNEQFF. The CDR3 nucleotides are TGCGCCAGCAGCTTGGCGGGGGGGCTGGCCTACAATGAGCAGTTCTTC. The whole variable domain, filled in from reference TRBV5-1 and TRBJ2-1, reads KAGVTQTPRYLIKTRGQQVTLSCSPISGHRSVSWYQQTPGQGLQFLFEYFSETQRNKGNFPGRFSGRQFSNSRSEMNVSTLELGDSALYLCASSLAGGLAYNEQFFGPGTRLTVL.

The CDR3 DNA reads as TGTGCCAGCAGCTCATCGGAGGGCTACGAGCAGTACTTC. Residues: CASSSSEGYEQYF. V gene TRBV9 combines with J gene TRBJ2-7; a possible D gene is TRBD2 (6 bases). The CDR3 covers 13 residues. Germline V CDR1 and CDR2: SGDLS, YYNGEE. Trimming took off 4 bases at V and 3 bases at J, with 11 bases between the two ends.

The chain has TRBV5-4 and TRBJ2-7; tentatively, D is TRBD2 (6 bases). The CDR3 extends over 15 amino acids. In germline, CDR1 is SGHNT, CDR2 YYREEE (reference sequence). The V gene lost 0 bases and the J gene lost 2 bases, with 12 bases spanning the gap. The CDR3 DNA sequence: TGTGCCAGCAGCTTGGGGGGCGGGGCAACCTACGAGCAGTACTTC. Translation: CASSLGGGATYEQYF.

This clone was seen only once. The chain has TRBV5-8 and TRBJ2-3; D perhaps matches TRBD2 (7 bases). V was pared by 0 bases and J by 6 bases, with 14 bases between. In germline, CDR1 is SGHTS, CDR2 YDEGEE. The CDR3 sequence is 15 residues long. For the CDR3, the DNA is TGTGCCAGCAGCTTGGGTGCGGGGGCGGGGGATACGCAGTATTTT. Encoded protein: CASSLGAGAGDTQYF.

The V call is TRBV29-1, the J call TRBJ1-1; the D gene is possibly TRBD1 (5 bases). Germline V lookup: CDR1 SQVTM, CDR2 ANQGSEA. The V and J ends lost 3 bases and 6 bases respectively, with 14 bases between them. The CDR3 runs 13 residues. The CDR3 sequence: CSVDKWGDAEAFF. DNA of the CDR3: TGCAGCGTTGACAAATGGGGGGACGCTGAAGCTTTCTTT.

The J gene is TRBJ2-1, the V gene TRBV21-1; TRBD2 is taken as the D call from the table, unchecked against the DNA. TRBV21-1 corresponds to a pseudogene. There are 18 residues in the CDR3. DNA of the CDR3: TGTGCCAGCAGCAAAGCGGGGCTAGCGGGAGGCCCTTACAATGAGCAGTTCTTC. It yields the protein CASSKAGLAGGPYNEQFF.

This clone was counted only a few times. The V and J genes are TRBV18 and TRBJ1-2; 7 nucleotides match TRBD1. The germline gives CDR1 KGHSH, CDR2 LQKENI. The CDR3 is 13 amino acids. V lost 3 bases to trimming and J lost 12 bases; unmatched junction nucleotides: 10. CDR3 protein: CASSPGDSLGHTF. As DNA, the CDR3 is TGTGCCAGCTCACCTGGGGACAGTCTGGGTCACACCTTC.

The chain couples TRBV2 to TRBJ2-2; 7 positions agree with TRBD2. The CDR3 loop spans 16 amino acids. The germline V gene encodes CDR1 SNHLY and CDR2 FYNNEI. With 4 bases clipped from V and 5 bases from J, the junction kept 10 bases outside the gene matches. This chain's CDR3 is CASSGSGAGVTGELFF. The CDR3 DNA follows: TGTGCCAGCAGTGGGTCGGGCGCGGGGGTTACCGGGGAGCTGTTTTTT.

The J gene is TRBJ2-2, the V gene TRBV29-1, with TRBD1 identical over 9 bases. V lost 7 bases to trimming and J lost 4 bases; unmatched junction nucleotides: 10. Germline V lookup: CDR1 SQVTM, CDR2 ANQGSEA. CDR3 length: 15 residues. CDR3 amino acids: CSGSGTGRGTGELFF. As DNA, the CDR3 is TGCAGCGGCTCCGGGACAGGGAGAGGCACCGGGGAGCTGTTTTTT.

The chain joins TRBV4-1 to TRBJ2-5; 8 bases fit TRBD2. The CDR3 runs to 16 residues. Germline values: CDR1 MGHRA, CDR2 YSYEKL. The J segment lost 2 bases and the V segment lost 2 bases, leaving 7 bases of the junction unmatched. This CDR3 reads CASSQLGLVSQETQYF. CDR3 sequence (DNA): TGCGCCAGCAGCCAACTGGGACTAGTCTCACAAGAGACCCAGTACTTC.

The rearrangement joins TRBV19 to TRBJ1-2, with TRBD1 matching over 10 bases. The CDR3 has 13 amino acids. Germline CDR1 LNHDA, CDR2 SQIVND (reference sequence). V gave up 6 bases and J gave up 4 bases; unmatched junction bases: 2. CDR3 sequence reads: CASRTGGLYGYTF. CDR3 bases: TGTGCCAGTAGGACAGGGGGCCTCTATGGCTACACCTTC.